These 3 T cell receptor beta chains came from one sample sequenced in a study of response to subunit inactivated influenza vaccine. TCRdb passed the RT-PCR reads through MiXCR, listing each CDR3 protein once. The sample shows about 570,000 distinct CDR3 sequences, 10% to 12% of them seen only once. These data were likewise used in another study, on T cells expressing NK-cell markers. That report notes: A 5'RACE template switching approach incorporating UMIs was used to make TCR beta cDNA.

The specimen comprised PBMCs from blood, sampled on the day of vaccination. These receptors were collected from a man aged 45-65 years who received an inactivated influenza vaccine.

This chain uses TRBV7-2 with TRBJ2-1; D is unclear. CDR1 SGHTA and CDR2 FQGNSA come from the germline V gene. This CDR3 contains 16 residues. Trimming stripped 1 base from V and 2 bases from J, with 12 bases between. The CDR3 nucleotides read TGTGCCAGCAGCTTAGGGCCGTTACCTACCTACAATGAGCAGTTCTTC. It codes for CASSLGPLPTYNEQFF.

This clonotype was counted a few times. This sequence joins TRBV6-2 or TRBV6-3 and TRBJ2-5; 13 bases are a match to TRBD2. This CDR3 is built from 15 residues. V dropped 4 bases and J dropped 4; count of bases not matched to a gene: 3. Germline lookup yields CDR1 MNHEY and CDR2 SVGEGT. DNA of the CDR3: TGTGCCAGCAGTTGGACTAGCGGGAGCCGAGAGACCCAGTACTTC. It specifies CASSWTSGSRETQYF.

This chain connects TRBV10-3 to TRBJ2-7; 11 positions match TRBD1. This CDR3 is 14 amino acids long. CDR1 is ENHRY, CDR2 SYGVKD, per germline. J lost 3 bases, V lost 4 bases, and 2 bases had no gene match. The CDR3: CAISVGTGGYEQYF. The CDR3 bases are TGTGCCATCAGTGTCGGGACAGGGGGCTACGAGCAGTACTTC.